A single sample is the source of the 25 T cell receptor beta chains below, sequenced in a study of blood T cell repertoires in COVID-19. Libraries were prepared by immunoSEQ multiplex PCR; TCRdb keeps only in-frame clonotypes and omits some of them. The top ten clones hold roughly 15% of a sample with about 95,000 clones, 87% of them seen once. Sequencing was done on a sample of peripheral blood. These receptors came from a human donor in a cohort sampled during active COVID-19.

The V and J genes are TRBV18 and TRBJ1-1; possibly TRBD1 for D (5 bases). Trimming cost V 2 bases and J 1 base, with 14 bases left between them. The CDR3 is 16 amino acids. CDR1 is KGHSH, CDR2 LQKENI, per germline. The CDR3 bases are TGTGCCAGCTCACCAAAAGTCCCGGGGGGGAACACTGAAGCTTTCTTT. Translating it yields CASSPKVPGGNTEAFF.

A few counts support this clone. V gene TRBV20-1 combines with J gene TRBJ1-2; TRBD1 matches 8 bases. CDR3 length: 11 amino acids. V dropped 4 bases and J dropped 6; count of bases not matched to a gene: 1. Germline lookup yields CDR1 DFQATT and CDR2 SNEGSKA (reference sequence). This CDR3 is CSAMTGDGYTF. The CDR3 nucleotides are TGCAGTGCTATGACAGGGGATGGCTACACCTTC.

In DNA, the CDR3 is TGTGCCAGCAGCCCGGACCCCGGGTTGGGGGGTGGCTACACCTTC. Its protein product is CASSPDPGLGGGYTF. The V call is TRBV7-9, the J call TRBJ1-2, with D perhaps TRBD1 (5 bases). Germline V gene lookup returns CDR1 SEHNR and CDR2 FQNEAQ (reference sequence). V lost 5 bases and J lost 7, with 20 bases in between. The CDR3 is 15 residues long.

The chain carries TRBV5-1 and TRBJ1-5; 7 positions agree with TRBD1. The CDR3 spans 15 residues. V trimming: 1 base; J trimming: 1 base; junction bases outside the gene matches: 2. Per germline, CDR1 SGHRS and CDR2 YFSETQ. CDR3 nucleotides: TGCGCCAGCAGCTTGACAGGGGTAAGCAATCAGCCCCAGCATTTT. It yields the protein CASSLTGVSNQPQHF.

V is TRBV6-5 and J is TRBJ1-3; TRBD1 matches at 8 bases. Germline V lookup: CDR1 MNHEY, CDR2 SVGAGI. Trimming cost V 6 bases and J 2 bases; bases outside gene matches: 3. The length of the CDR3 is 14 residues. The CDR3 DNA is TGTGCCAGCAGACCGGACAGGGCTGGAAACACCATATATTTT. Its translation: CASRPDRAGNTIYF.

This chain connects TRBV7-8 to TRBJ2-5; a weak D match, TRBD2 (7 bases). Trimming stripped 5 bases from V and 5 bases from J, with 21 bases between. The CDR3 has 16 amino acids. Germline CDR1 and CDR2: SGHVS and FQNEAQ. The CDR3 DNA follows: TGTGCCAGCAGCCCCGGGGGGAGGGGGAATTTCGAGACCCAGTACTTC. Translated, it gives CASSPGGRGNFETQYF.

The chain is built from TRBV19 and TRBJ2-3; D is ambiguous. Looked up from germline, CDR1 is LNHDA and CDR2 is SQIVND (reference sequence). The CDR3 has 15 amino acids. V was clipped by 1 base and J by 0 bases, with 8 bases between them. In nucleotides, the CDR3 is TGTGCCAGTAGTATAGGCCGCGCTAGCACAGATACGCAGTATTTT. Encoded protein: CASSIGRASTDTQYF. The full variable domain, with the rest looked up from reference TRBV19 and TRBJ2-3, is DGGITQSPKYLFRKEGQNVTLSCEQNLNHDAMYWYRQDPGQGLRLIYYSQIVNDFQKGDIAEGYSVSREKKESFPLTVTSAQKNPTAFYLCASSIGRASTDTQYFGPGTRLTVL.

The DNA for the CDR3 is TGCGCCAGCAGCCAATACGCGGGGGCCTACAATGAGCAGTTCTTC. Translated: CASSQYAGAYNEQFF. This chain connects TRBV4-3 to TRBJ2-1, with 7 positions matching TRBD2. Unmatched junction bases numbered 3, after V lost 2 bases and J lost 2 bases. Germline V CDR1 and CDR2: LGHNA, YSLEER. This CDR3 spans 15 amino acids.

CDR3 in amino acids: CASSFTPGFTEKLFF. The CDR3 nucleotides read TGCGCCAGCAGCTTTACGCCAGGGTTTACTGAAAAACTGTTTTTT. The chain combines TRBV5-1 with TRBJ1-4; D possibly corresponds to TRBD1 (5 bases). This CDR3 contains 15 residues. V lost 2 bases and J 7 bases, leaving 15 bases between the germline ends. CDR1 SGHRS and CDR2 YFSETQ come from the germline V gene.

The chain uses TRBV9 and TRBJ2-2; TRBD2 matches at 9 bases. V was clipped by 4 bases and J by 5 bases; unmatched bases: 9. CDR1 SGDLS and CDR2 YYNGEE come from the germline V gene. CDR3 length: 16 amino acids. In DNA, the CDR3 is TGTGCCAGCAGCCCTCTCCCGGGACTAGCTACCGGGGAGCTGTTTTTT. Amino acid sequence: CASSPLPGLATGELFF. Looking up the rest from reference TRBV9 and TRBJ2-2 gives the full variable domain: DSGVTQTPKHLITATGQRVTLRCSPRSGDLSVYWYQQSLDQGLQFLIQYYNGEERAKGNILERFSAQQFPDLHSELNLSSLELGDSALYFCASSPLPGLATGELFFGEGSRLTVL.

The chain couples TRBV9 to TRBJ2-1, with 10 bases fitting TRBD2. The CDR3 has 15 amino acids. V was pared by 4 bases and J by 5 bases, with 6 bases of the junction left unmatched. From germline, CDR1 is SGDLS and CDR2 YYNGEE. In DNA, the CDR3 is TGTGCCAGCAGCCTCGGGACTAGCGCCGACAATGAGCAGTTCTTC. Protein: CASSLGTSADNEQFF.

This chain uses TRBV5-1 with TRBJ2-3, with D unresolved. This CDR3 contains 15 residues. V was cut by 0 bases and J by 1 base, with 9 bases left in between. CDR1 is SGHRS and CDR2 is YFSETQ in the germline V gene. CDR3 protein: CASSLGLPGTDTQYF. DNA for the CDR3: TGCGCCAGCAGCTTGGGACTCCCTGGCACAGATACGCAGTATTTT.

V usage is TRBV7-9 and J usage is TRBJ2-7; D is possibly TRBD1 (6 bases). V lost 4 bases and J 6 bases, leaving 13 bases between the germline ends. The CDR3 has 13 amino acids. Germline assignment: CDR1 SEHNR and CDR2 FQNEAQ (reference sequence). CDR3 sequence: CASSSQGLSEQYF. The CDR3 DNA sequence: TGTGCCAGCAGCTCCCAGGGGCTAAGCGAGCAGTACTTC.

The CDR3 loop reads CASARLAKQETQYF. The CDR3 bases are TGTGCCAGCGCCAGACTAGCGAAACAAGAGACCCAGTACTTC. The chain employs TRBV7-9 and TRBJ2-5; 8 positions agree with TRBD2. V shed 8 bases, J shed 2 bases, and the junction held 7 bases outside the gene matches. From germline, CDR1 is SEHNR and CDR2 FQNEAQ (reference sequence). There are 14 residues in the CDR3.

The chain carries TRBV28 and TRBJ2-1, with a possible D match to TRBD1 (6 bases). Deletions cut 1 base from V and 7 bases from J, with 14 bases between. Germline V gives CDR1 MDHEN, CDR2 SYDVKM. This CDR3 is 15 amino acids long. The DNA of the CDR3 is TGTGCCAGCAGTTTATTACCCCAGCAGGGGAATGAGCAGTTCTTC. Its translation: CASSLLPQQGNEQFF.

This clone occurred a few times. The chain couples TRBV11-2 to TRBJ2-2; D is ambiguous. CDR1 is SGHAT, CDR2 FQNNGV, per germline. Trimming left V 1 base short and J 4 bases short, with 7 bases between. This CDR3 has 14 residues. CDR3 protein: CASSLGLFTGELFF. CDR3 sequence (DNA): TGTGCCAGCAGCTTAGGTCTGTTCACCGGGGAGCTGTTTTTT.

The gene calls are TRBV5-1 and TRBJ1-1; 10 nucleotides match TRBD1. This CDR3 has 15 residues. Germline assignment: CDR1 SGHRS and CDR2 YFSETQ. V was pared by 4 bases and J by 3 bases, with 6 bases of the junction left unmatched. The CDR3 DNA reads TGCGCCAGCAGCCGACAGGGGGCTGAGGACACTGAAGCTTTCTTT. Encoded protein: CASSRQGAEDTEAFF.

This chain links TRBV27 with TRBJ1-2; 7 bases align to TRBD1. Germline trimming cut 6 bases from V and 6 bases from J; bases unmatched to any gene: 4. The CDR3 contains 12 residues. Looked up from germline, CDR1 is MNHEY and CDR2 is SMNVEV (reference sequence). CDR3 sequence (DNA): TGTGCCAGCAGCCCCGGGACAGATGGCTACACCTTC. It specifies CASSPGTDGYTF.

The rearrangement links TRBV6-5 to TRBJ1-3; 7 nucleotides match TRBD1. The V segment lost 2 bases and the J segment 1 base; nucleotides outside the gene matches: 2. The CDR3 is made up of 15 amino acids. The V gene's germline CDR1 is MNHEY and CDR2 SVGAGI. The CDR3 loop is CASSYATGSGNTIYF. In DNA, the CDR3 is TGTGCCAGCAGTTACGCGACAGGGTCTGGAAACACCATATATTTT.

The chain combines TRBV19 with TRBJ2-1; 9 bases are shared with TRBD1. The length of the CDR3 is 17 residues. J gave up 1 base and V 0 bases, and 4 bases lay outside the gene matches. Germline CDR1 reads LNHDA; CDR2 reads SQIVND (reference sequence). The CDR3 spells CASSIDTGGISYNEQFF. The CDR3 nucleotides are TGTGCCAGTAGTATAGATACAGGGGGCATATCCTACAATGAGCAGTTCTTC.

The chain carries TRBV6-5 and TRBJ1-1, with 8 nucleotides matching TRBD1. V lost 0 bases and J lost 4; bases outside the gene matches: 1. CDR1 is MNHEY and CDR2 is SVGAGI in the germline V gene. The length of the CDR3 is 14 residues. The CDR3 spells CASSYSQGGTEAFF. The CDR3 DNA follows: TGTGCCAGCAGTTACTCACAGGGGGGCACTGAAGCTTTCTTT.

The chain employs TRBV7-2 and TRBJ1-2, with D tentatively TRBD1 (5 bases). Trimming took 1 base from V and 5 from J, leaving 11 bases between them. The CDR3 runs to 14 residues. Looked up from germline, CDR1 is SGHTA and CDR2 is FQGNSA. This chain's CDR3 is CASSLGPGPYGYTF. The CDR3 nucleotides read TGTGCCAGCAGCTTAGGGCCAGGGCCATATGGCTACACCTTC.

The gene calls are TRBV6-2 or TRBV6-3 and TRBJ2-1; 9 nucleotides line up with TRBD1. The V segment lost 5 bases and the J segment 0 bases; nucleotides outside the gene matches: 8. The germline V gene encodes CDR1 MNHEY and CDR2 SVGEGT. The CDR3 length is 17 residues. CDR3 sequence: CASSGGTGGFSYNEQFF. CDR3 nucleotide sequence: TGTGCCAGCAGTGGGGGTACAGGGGGCTTCTCCTACAATGAGCAGTTCTTC.

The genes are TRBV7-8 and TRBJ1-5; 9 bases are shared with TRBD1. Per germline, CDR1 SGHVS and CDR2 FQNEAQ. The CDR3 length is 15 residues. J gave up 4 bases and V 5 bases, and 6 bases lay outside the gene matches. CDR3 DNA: TGTGCCAGCAGCCGAGGGACAGGGAAGAATCAGCCCCAGCATTTT. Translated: CASSRGTGKNQPQHF.

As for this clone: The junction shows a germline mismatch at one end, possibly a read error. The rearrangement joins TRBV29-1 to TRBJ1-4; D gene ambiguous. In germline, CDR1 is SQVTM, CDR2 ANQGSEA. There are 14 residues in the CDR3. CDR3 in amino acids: CSVAVRGGHEKLFF. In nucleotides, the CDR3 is TGCAGCGTTGCGGTCCGGGGAGGTCATGAGAAACTGTTTTTT.